Listed here is a single TCR beta chain. The antigen is not known. Per the germline V gene, CDR1 is MNHNS and CDR2 is SASEGT. V gave up 3 bases and J gave up 5 bases; unmatched junction bases: 7. The CDR3 sequence is 15 residues long. The data stem from a study of blood T cells in healthy people across ages. Study findings and constraints: A strong correlation was found between TCR beta diversity and the percentage of naive T cells. Among long-lived donors, naive CD4+ cells were more numerous and diversity higher than in aged donors.

The second PCR ran roughly 7 to 12 cycles with a sample-barcoded 5' primer and J-beta primers. TCRdb passed the 5' RACE reads through MiXCR, listing each CDR3 protein once. Of 800,000 to 950,000 distinct CDR3 sequences listed, around 49% were seen once; the top ten hold over 10%. Healthy Caucasian individuals from Russia aged about 6 to 90 were enrolled as donors. The draw of peripheral blood yielded around 9.6 milliliters from each donor. Sequenced input: blood. This chain connects TRBV6-1 to TRBJ1-1; 9 bases line up with TRBD1. The receptor's source is a man aged 30 to 45 in good health. The DNA of the CDR3 is TGTGCCAGCAGTGATCCGGGACAGGGAGGAACTGAAGCTTTCTTT. It is translated as CASSDPGQGGTEAFF.